The clone carrying this T cell receptor beta chain came up once. The antigen is undetermined. Sequencing was performed with immunoSEQ multiplex PCR; in TCRdb, only in-frame clones are kept and a portion is missing. This table holds about 11,000 clones, roughly 76% found once. Each patient relapsed following autologous stem cell transplantation, and prior brentuximab vedotin exposure differed. Best responses fell into complete response, partial response or progressive disease. The CDR3 covers 16 residues. This entry belongs to a study of PD-1 blockade in classical Hodgkin lymphoma. Study-wide context: Every 2 weeks, patients got 3 mg/kg intravenous nivolumab. Study-wide results and caveats: The authors excluded patients who started nivolumab under 1 year after ASCT. CD4+ TCR diversity, unlike CD8+, rose significantly by C4D1.

This sequence was found in a human donor with classical Hodgkin lymphoma. This chain joins TRBV21-1 and TRBJ2-2; the DNA was not compared with TRBD2, the D call given in the table. TRBV21-1 is marked as a pseudogene. Here the sequenced sample was peripheral blood mononuclear cells (PBMCs), taken at baseline. CDR3 amino acids: CASSKRTSGSTGELFF. The CDR3 DNA is TGTGCCAGCAGCAAAAGGACTAGCGGGAGCACCGGGGAGCTGTTTTTT.